Below are 28 T cell receptor beta chains sequenced from a single sample in a study of graft-versus-host responses after intestinal transplantation. Assay used: immunoSEQ multiplex PCR; TCRdb lists only in-frame clones, some missing. This sample has 98,000 or so clones, with approximately 85% found just once. The starting material was PBMCs, obtained 255 days after intestinal transplant. The receptor set was obtained from a human patient who received an intestinal transplant, so some T cells may come from the graft donor.

The V call is TRBV6-1, the J call TRBJ2-1, with TRBD1 matching 8 bases. Trimming at V came to 4 bases and at J to 4 bases, leaving 3 bases not matched to a gene. This CDR3 comprises 14 residues. Germline loops: CDR1 MNHNS, CDR2 SASEGT. CDR3 nucleotides: TGTGCCAGCAGTGGACAGGGGACGTACAATGAGCAGTTCTTC. This translates into CASSGQGTYNEQFF.

V is TRBV5-4 and J is TRBJ2-3; TRBD1 agrees at 9 bases. CDR1 and CDR2 from the germline V gene are SGHNT and YYREEE (reference sequence). The V segment lost 2 bases and the J segment 4 bases; nucleotides outside the gene matches: 11. CDR3 length: 17 amino acids. Here the CDR3 DNA reads TGTGCCAGCAGCTTCAAGGCTCTGGACAGGGGCGCAGATACGCAGTATTTT. Residues: CASSFKALDRGADTQYF.

This clone was counted once. The chain employs TRBV5-1 and TRBJ1-1; a weak D match, TRBD1 (5 bases). In germline, CDR1 is SGHRS, CDR2 YFSETQ. The CDR3 extends over 18 amino acids. Trimming took 4 bases from V and 0 from J, leaving 22 bases between them. CDR3 loop: CASSQEVGRKRLNTEAFF. The CDR3 bases are TGCGCCAGCAGCCAGGAGGTGGGACGGAAGAGATTGAACACTGAAGCTTTCTTT.

This chain uses TRBV7-8 with TRBJ2-1; possibly TRBD1 for D (6 bases). From germline, CDR1 is SGHVS and CDR2 FQNEAQ. The CDR3 has 16 residues. Trimming stripped 5 bases from V and 7 bases from J, with 21 bases between. For the CDR3, the DNA is TGTGCCAGCAGCCTAAATGACTGGGGGCGTCGGAATGAGCAGTTCTTC. This translates into CASSLNDWGRRNEQFF.

This chain links TRBV6-5 with TRBJ1-2, with 7 bases matching TRBD1. The CDR3 covers 15 residues. Germline lookup yields CDR1 MNHEY and CDR2 SVGAGI. Germline trimming cut 6 bases from V and 3 bases from J; bases unmatched to any gene: 10. The CDR3 DNA follows: TGTGCCAGCAGGCAGTTTCGGGACAGCTACTATGGCTACACCTTC. Protein product: CASRQFRDSYYGYTF.

This chain joins TRBV7-9 and TRBJ2-7; D remains ambiguous. Trimming removed 1 base from V and 4 bases from J, with 14 bases in between. The CDR3 consists of 15 residues. Germline V CDR1 and CDR2: SEHNR, FQNEAQ (reference sequence). The CDR3 sequence is CASSLGVTDGYEQYF. The DNA for the CDR3 is TGTGCCAGCAGCTTAGGCGTAACAGACGGGTACGAGCAGTACTTC.

The V and J genes are TRBV7-8 and TRBJ2-5; D possibly corresponds to TRBD2 (6 bases). The germline gives CDR1 SGHVS, CDR2 FQNEAQ. The CDR3 totals 15 residues. V was pared by 2 bases and J by 5 bases, with 15 bases between. This CDR3 reads CASSLSGGVRETQYF. The CDR3 DNA is TGTGCCAGCAGCTTATCGGGCGGGGTGCGCGAGACCCAGTACTTC.

V usage is TRBV27 and J usage is TRBJ1-1; D is possibly TRBD1 (6 bases). Germline V gene lookup returns CDR1 MNHEY and CDR2 SMNVEV (reference sequence). The CDR3 is 13 residues long. The V gene lost 3 bases and the J gene lost 7 bases, with 12 bases spanning the gap. The CDR3 DNA reads TGTGCCAGCAGTTTGGGACTACAGGGTGAAGCTTTCTTT. Its protein product is CASSLGLQGEAFF.

V and J are TRBV10-3 and TRBJ2-5, with TRBD1 identical over 7 bases. The DNA matches TRBJ2-7 better at its end, which makes the J call doubtful. This CDR3 comprises 14 residues. Looked up from germline, CDR1 is ENHRY and CDR2 is SYGVKD. In nucleotides, the CDR3 is TGTGCCATCAGTGAGTCCTGGGACAGCTACGAGCAGTACTTC. Amino acids: CAISESWDSYEQYF.

CDR3 nucleotide sequence: TGTGCCTGGAGTGCCGACAGGGTGTGGCAGCCCCAGCATTTT. It translates to CAWSADRVWQPQHF. The J gene is TRBJ1-5, the V gene TRBV30; 7 bases line up with TRBD1. After removal of 1 base from V and 7 bases from J, the junction contained 7 bases not matched to a gene. CDR3 length equals 14 residues. Germline V gene sequence: CDR1 GTSNPN, CDR2 SVGIG (reference sequence).

The chain carries TRBV7-9 and TRBJ1-5, with 7 bases aligning to TRBD1. The CDR3 consists of 14 residues. The V gene's germline CDR1 is SEHNR and CDR2 FQNEAQ (reference sequence). V shed 4 bases and J 6 bases; nucleotides not matched to a gene: 6. The chain's CDR3 is CASSSQGGSQPQHF. The CDR3 coding sequence is TGTGCCAGCAGCTCCCAGGGGGGGAGTCAGCCCCAGCATTTT.

This chain connects TRBV19 to TRBJ1-2, with D maybe TRBD1 (6 bases). The CDR3 has 14 residues. Trimming left V 10 bases short and J 2 bases short, with 17 bases between. Germline V gene sequence: CDR1 LNHDA, CDR2 SQIVND (reference sequence). CDR3 DNA: TGTGCCACCGCAACACTAGGACAGAACTATGGCTACACCTTC. Amino acids: CATATLGQNYGYTF.

The rearrangement joins TRBV5-1 to TRBJ2-1, with TRBD2 matching over 8 bases. The CDR3 extends over 15 amino acids. CDR1 and CDR2 from the germline V gene are SGHRS and YFSETQ. The V gene end was trimmed by 0 bases and the J gene end by 4 bases; junction bases not matched to a gene: 3. CDR3 loop: CASSLAAGGYNEQFF. CDR3 DNA: TGCGCCAGCAGCTTGGCGGCGGGGGGTTACAATGAGCAGTTCTTC.

This clone was detected once. The rearrangement links TRBV28 to TRBJ1-3; D is perhaps TRBD1 (5 bases). Germline lookup yields CDR1 MDHEN and CDR2 SYDVKM. The V gene lost 3 bases and the J gene lost 4 bases, with 10 bases spanning the gap. This CDR3 region has 14 residues. The DNA of the CDR3 is TGTGCCAGCAGTTTTCTTGACAGAGGAAACACCATATATTTT. Its protein product is CASSFLDRGNTIYF.

This clone was picked up a small number of times. The chain is built from TRBV4-2 and TRBJ1-1; no definite D call. Germline loops: CDR1 LGHNA, CDR2 YNFKEQ. Trimming cost V 0 bases and J 0 bases, with 14 bases left between them. CDR3 length: 17 amino acids. CDR3 DNA: TGTGCCAGCAGCCAAGATTATGCAGGTCCTGTGAACACTGAAGCTTTCTTT. Translated, it gives CASSQDYAGPVNTEAFF.

V and J are TRBV4-2 and TRBJ2-2; the D is unclear. V gave up 0 bases and J gave up 3 bases, with 11 bases separating them. CDR3 length equals 16 residues. Germline-derived CDR1 and CDR2 are LGHNA and YNFKEQ. The CDR3 region is CASSQEGMSYTGELFF. The CDR3 DNA reads TGTGCCAGCAGCCAAGAAGGGATGAGCTACACCGGGGAGCTGTTTTTT.

The CDR3 nucleotides read TGTGCCAGCAGTGAAGAAGGCGGGGATGAGCAGTTCTTC. Its translation is CASSEEGGDEQFF. J is TRBJ2-1 and V is TRBV6-1, with a possible D match to TRBD2 (6 bases). CDR3 length equals 13 residues. The V and J ends lost 1 base and 8 bases respectively, with 9 bases between them. From germline, CDR1 is MNHNS and CDR2 SASEGT.

This clone has just a few counts. V and J are TRBV5-4 and TRBJ1-2; D uncertain. CDR1 is SGHNT, CDR2 YYREEE, per germline (reference sequence). V lost 1 base and J lost 0, with 7 bases in between. The CDR3 consists of 14 residues. CDR3 in DNA: TGTGCCAGCAGCTTGCGAGAAGCTAACTATGGCTACACCTTC. Translating it yields CASSLREANYGYTF.

V and J are TRBV18 and TRBJ2-7; 10 nucleotides line up with TRBD2. The junction had 4 bases not matched to a gene; V was cut back by 5 bases and J by 3 bases. The V gene's germline CDR1 is KGHSH and CDR2 LQKENI. The CDR3 is 14 amino acids. CDR3 residues: CASSILAGDYEQYF. In DNA form, the CDR3 reads TGTGCCAGCTCAATCCTAGCGGGAGACTACGAGCAGTACTTC.

This chain connects TRBV28 to TRBJ1-1, with a possible D match to TRBD1 (6 bases). The CDR3 is 15 residues long. Germline CDR1 is MDHEN and CDR2 is SYDVKM. The V end lost 3 bases, the J end lost 4 bases, and 15 bases lay between the germline ends. CDR3 region: CASSFSGAFATEAFF. The CDR3 nucleotides read TGTGCCAGCAGTTTCTCAGGGGCTTTTGCCACTGAAGCTTTCTTT.

This clone was recorded only once. The sample carries other DNA sequences with the same CDR3. The chain carries TRBV9 and TRBJ2-2; D is ambiguous. The CDR3 consists of 13 residues. From germline, CDR1 is SGDLS and CDR2 YYNGEE. Trimming took off 0 bases at V and 5 bases at J, with 5 bases between the two ends. CDR3 sequence: CASSVGGTGELFF. Written as DNA, the CDR3 is TGTGCCAGCAGCGTAGGGGGTACCGGGGAGCTGTTTTTT. The whole variable domain, remainder taken from reference TRBV9 and TRBJ2-2, is DSGVTQTPKHLITATGQRVTLRCSPRSGDLSVYWYQQSLDQGLQFLIQYYNGEERAKGNILERFSAQQFPDLHSELNLSSLELGDSALYFCASSVGGTGELFFGEGSRLTVL.

In DNA form, the CDR3 reads TGTGCCAGCAGTTTAGCGGGGGGGGGTGAGCAGTTCTTC. Translating gives CASSLAGGGEQFF. The rearrangement links TRBV25-1 to TRBJ2-1; 11 nucleotides agree with TRBD2. The CDR3 extends over 13 amino acids. The germline V gene encodes CDR1 MGHDK and CDR2 SYGVNS. With 5 bases clipped from V and 9 bases from J, the junction kept 3 bases outside the gene matches. The whole variable domain, filled in from reference TRBV25-1 and TRBJ2-1, reads EADIYQTPRYLVIGTGKKITLECSQTMGHDKMYWYQQDPGMELHLIHYSYGVNSTEKGDLSSESTVSRIRTEHFPLTLESARPSHTSQYLCASSLAGGGEQFFGPGTRLTVL.

The table lists this clone with a few counts. The rearrangement links TRBV11-3 to TRBJ2-3; TRBD2 matches at 9 bases. CDR1 and CDR2 from the germline V gene are SGHNT and YENEEA. V shed 1 base, J shed 3 bases, and the junction held 2 bases outside the gene matches. The CDR3 runs to 15 residues. The CDR3 loop is CASSLGGGATDTQYF. CDR3 DNA: TGTGCCAGCAGCTTAGGCGGGGGGGCAACAGATACGCAGTATTTT.

The chain links TRBV25-1 to TRBJ2-6; 8 bases agree with TRBD1. With 7 bases clipped from V and 0 bases from J, the junction kept 11 bases outside the gene matches. Per germline, CDR1 MGHDK and CDR2 SYGVNS. CDR3 length: 18 amino acids. The CDR3 protein is CASKRRRGLSSGANVLTF. CDR3 in DNA: TGTGCCAGCAAAAGGCGCAGGGGGCTATCCTCTGGGGCCAACGTCCTGACTTTC.

This chain links TRBV10-2 with TRBJ1-5; D might be TRBD1 (5 bases). CDR3 size: 16 residues. The germline V gene has CDR1 WSHSY and CDR2 SAAADI. Between the trimmed V and J ends, which lost 2 bases and 4 bases, there was a span of 15 bases. The CDR3 sequence is CASSEMRVGGNQPQHF. CDR3 sequence (DNA): TGCGCCAGCAGTGAGATGCGGGTGGGGGGGAATCAGCCCCAGCATTTT.

The rearrangement links TRBV28 to TRBJ1-1; TRBD1 matches 7 bases. Germline loops: CDR1 MDHEN, CDR2 SYDVKM. The CDR3 spans 15 residues. The junction had 12 bases not matched to a gene; V was cut back by 5 bases and J by 6 bases. The CDR3 here is CASSIPWAGGPEAFF. Here the CDR3 DNA reads TGTGCCAGCAGTATACCCTGGGCAGGGGGTCCTGAAGCTTTCTTT.

The genes are TRBV6-5 and TRBJ1-4, with TRBD1 as a possible D gene (5 bases). Trimming took off 6 bases at V and 8 bases at J, with 13 bases between the two ends. CDR3 length: 13 residues. Germline loops: CDR1 MNHEY, CDR2 SVGAGI. The chain's CDR3 is CASSRSGGEKLFF. CDR3 coding DNA: TGTGCCAGCAGCCGATCTGGGGGGGAAAAACTGTTTTTT.

The J gene is TRBJ2-7, the V gene TRBV7-2; 7 bases map to TRBD1. The length of the CDR3 is 15 residues. Germline assignment: CDR1 SGHTA and CDR2 FQGNSA. The junction had 5 bases not matched to a gene; V was cut back by 3 bases and J by 0 bases. This CDR3 reads CASSLGQQVSYEQYF. The CDR3, as DNA: TGTGCCAGCAGCTTGGGACAGCAAGTCTCCTACGAGCAGTACTTC.